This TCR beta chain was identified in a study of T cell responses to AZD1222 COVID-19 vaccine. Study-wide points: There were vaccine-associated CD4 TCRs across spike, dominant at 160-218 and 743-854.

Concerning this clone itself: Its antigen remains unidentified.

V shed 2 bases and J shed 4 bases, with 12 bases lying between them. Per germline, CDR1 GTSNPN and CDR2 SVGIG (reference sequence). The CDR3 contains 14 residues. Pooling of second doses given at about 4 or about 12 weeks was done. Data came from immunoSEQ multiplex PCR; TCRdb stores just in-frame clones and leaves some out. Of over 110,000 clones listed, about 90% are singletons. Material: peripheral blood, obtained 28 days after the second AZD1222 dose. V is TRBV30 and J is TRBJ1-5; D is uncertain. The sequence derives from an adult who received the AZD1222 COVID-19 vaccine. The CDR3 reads CAWSTHQPNQPQHF. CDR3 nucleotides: TGTGCCTGGAGTACCCATCAGCCGAATCAGCCCCAGCATTTT.